These 6 T cell receptor beta chains were sequenced from one sample in a study of CD8+ T cells in alopecia areata. Extracted RNA was reverse transcribed into cDNA, the sequencing template. Only in-frame clones appear in the TCRdb table, and some are missing; sequencing was by immunoSEQ multiplex PCR. The sample has roughly 150,000 clones; over 70% are singletons. This sample comprised CD8+ T cells sorted from blood, obtained at week 0. These receptors all come from a human donor with alopecia areata.

This chain links TRBV27 with TRBJ2-3; unclear D gene. CDR1 is MNHEY, CDR2 SMNVEV, per germline (reference sequence). Between the trimmed V and J ends, which lost 6 bases and 4 bases, there was a span of 11 bases. This CDR3 comprises 13 residues. In DNA, the CDR3 is TGTGCCAGCAGAAGTTCCTGGGCAGATACGCAGTATTTT. Translation gives CASRSSWADTQYF.

The chain employs TRBV19 and TRBJ1-3; TRBD1 matches 7 bases. The CDR3 spans 16 residues. Germline loops: CDR1 LNHDA, CDR2 SQIVND (reference sequence). With 9 bases clipped from V and 0 bases from J, the junction kept 11 bases outside the gene matches. CDR3 DNA sequence: TGTGCCAGCGCACCCAGGGGGGAGCTCTCTGGAAACACCATATATTTT. This gives the protein CASAPRGELSGNTIYF.

V is TRBV9 and J is TRBJ2-6, with D possibly matching TRBD1 (5 bases). V gave up 1 base and J gave up 2 bases, with 13 bases separating them. CDR1 and CDR2 (germline): SGDLS, YYNGEE. The CDR3 extends over 17 amino acids. The CDR3 loop reads CASSVPTESAGANVLTF. Here the CDR3 DNA reads TGTGCCAGCAGCGTACCGACAGAAAGTGCTGGGGCCAACGTCCTGACTTTC.

The J gene is TRBJ2-1, the V gene TRBV7-2, with 9 bases fitting TRBD1. With 5 bases clipped from V and 6 bases from J, the junction kept 8 bases outside the gene matches. The CDR3 covers 15 residues. Germline CDR1 and CDR2: SGHTA and FQGNSA. In nucleotides, the CDR3 is TGTGCCAGCAGCATATACAGGGGGCGCGGCAATGAGCAGTTCTTC. Translated: CASSIYRGRGNEQFF.

The chain joins TRBV27 to TRBJ2-7; no clear D. Germline CDR1 is MNHEY and CDR2 is SMNVEV (reference sequence). V lost 0 bases and J 4 bases, leaving 10 bases between the germline ends. The CDR3 covers 14 residues. Here the CDR3 reads CASSLSFPAYEQYF. The CDR3 region has the DNA TGTGCCAGCAGTTTATCGTTCCCGGCTTACGAGCAGTACTTC.

The chain combines TRBV5-1 with TRBJ2-5; D remains unclear. This CDR3 contains 15 residues. The V and J ends lost 1 base and 0 bases respectively, with 10 bases between them. Per germline, CDR1 SGHRS and CDR2 YFSETQ. In DNA, the CDR3 is TGCGCCAGCAGCTTGCGGGCAGCGAACCAAGAGACCCAGTACTTC. It specifies CASSLRAANQETQYF.